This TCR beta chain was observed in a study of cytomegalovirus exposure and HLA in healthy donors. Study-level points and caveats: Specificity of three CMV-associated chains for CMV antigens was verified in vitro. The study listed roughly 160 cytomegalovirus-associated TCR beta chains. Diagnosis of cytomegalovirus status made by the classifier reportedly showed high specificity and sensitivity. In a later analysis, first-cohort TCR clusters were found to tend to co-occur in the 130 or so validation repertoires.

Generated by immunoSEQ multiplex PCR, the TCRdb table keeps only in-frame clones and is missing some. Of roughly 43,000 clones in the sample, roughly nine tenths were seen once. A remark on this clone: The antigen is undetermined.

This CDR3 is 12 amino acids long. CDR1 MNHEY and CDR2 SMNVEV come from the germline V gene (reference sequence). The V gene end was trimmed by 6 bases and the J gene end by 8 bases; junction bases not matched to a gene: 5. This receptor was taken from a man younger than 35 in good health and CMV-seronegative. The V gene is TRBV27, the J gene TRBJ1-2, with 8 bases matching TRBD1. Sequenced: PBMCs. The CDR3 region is CASSLTGDGYTF. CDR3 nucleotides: TGTGCCAGCAGCCTGACAGGGGACGGCTACACCTTC.